This TCR beta chain was captured by sequencing in a study of post-analysis software for immune sequencing data (dated by TCRdb to between 2014 and 2016). The study in broad terms: Recorded disease courses included relapsing-remitting, secondary progressive and progressive-relapsing multiple sclerosis, with some patients lacking subtype annotation. Patient repertoires were compared against about a dozen previously published healthy control repertoires from donors aged roughly 6 to 28 years. A subset of samples was prepared in parallel using single-end sample barcoding, then pooled and co-amplified after Illumina adapter ligation. Summary of the overall study and its limitations: Significantly higher frequencies in patients than in controls were found for several TRBV segments, including TRBV5-6, TRBV5-1 and TRBV20-1. Direct clustering with F measure revealed strong co-clustering of samples prepared in the same batch, which led to a batch-effect correction. The multiple sclerosis patient group was slightly younger than the control group. Multiple sclerosis patients had significantly lower normalized Chao1 diversity than controls, a result that suggests substantial peripheral T-cell clonal expansion.

The cysteine opens and the phenylalanine closes a CDR3 of 19 amino acids. Here the CDR3 DNA is all that survives: 57 bases in frame from base 1. The junction shows trimming of 2 bases on V and 0 bases on J, and the gene matches do not reach 11 bases of it. This clonotype turned up a few times. Its antigen is still unknown. One base away there is no much larger clone; base qualities are not given. The library was prepared using PCR. Instrument on record: Illumina HiSeq 2500. Unique molecular identifiers were incorporated into TCR beta cDNA libraries to reduce PCR and sequencing biases. Per 1 to 10 million input T cells, approximately 500,000 cDNA molecules were obtained, such that each molecule approximated one T cell. The same protocol used for the earlier healthy control dataset was applied to prepare and sequence the patient libraries. Within a given batch, samples were prepared together, multiplexed and sequenced on the same HiSeq lane. As for the authors' bioinformatics: MIGEC handled the raw barcoded reads, throwing out single-read molecular identifier groups before consensus assembly and CDR3 extraction. VDJtools was used for post-analysis of the clonotype tables, and diversity was normalized by down-sampling every dataset to the size of the smallest sample. To correct batch-related cross-sample contamination, repertoire overlap clustering matched CDR3 amino acid sequences but not nucleotide sequences. Through fastp at Q25 and MiXCR, TCRdb rebuilt clones from the public reads, retaining in-frame beta chains. For every CDR3 protein sequence, its rows merge into one entry that carries the most common genes and DNA. For this entry, the V and J calls and clone size follow TCRdb and not the study's own pipeline. The sample records 650,000 to 900,000 distinct CDR3 sequences, approximately 44% of which are singletons. The top ten clonotypes cover roughly 4.9% of the sample.

To demonstrate the VDJtools post-analysis software, TCR beta repertoires were profiled from the peripheral blood of 13 young patients with multiple sclerosis. The multiple sclerosis patients were children and adolescents between roughly 6 and 17 years of age. The sample comprised blood. In this chain, TRBV12-3 or TRBV12-4 is recombined with TRBJ2-3; 10 central bases correspond to TRBD2. The TCR comes from a girl between 10 and 17 years old with multiple sclerosis. This receptor has the CDR3 CASSLRASGGGWSTDTQYF. The DNA sequence reads TGTGCCAGCAGTTTAAGGGCTAGCGGGGGAGGGTGGAGCACAGATACGCAGTATTTT.